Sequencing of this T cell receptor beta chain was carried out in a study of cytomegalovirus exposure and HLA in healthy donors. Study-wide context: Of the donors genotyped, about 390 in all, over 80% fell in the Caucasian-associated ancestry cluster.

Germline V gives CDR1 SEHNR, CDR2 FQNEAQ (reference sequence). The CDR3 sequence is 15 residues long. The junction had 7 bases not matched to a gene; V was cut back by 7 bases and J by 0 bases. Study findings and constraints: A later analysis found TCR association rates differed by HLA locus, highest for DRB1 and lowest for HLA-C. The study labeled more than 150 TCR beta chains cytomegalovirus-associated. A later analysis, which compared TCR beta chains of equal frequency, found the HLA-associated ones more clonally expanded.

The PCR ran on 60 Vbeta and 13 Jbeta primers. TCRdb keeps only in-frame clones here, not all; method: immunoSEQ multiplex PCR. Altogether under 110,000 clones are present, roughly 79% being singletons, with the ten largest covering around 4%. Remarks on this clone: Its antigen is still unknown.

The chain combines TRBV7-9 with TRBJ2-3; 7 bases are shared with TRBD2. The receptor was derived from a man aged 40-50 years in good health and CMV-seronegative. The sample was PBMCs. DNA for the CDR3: TGTGCCAGCACCGATAGCGGGCTCAGCACAGATACGCAGTATTTT. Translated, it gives CASTDSGLSTDTQYF.